These 27 T cell receptor beta chains were sequenced from one sample in a study of T cell responses to AZD1222 COVID-19 vaccine. This table comes from immunoSEQ multiplex PCR, and its TCRdb copy is limited to in-frame clones, with some not included. The sample includes around 120,000 clones, approximately 86% of them seen just once. Specimen: peripheral blood, collected on day 0 of AZD1222 vaccination. These receptors were obtained from an adult in good health.

DNA for the CDR3: TGTGCCACCAGTGCGCGACTAGCGGCCTCCTACAATGAGCAGTTCTTC. It is translated as CATSARLAASYNEQFF. V is TRBV24-1 and J is TRBJ2-1, with TRBD2 identical over 9 bases. The CDR3 loop spans 16 amino acids. The V and J ends lost 5 bases and 0 bases, in that order; junction bases with no gene match: 4. Germline loops: CDR1 KGHDR, CDR2 SFDVKD.

The chain carries TRBV5-4 and TRBJ1-3; D gene uncertain. The CDR3 covers 15 residues. Germline V gene data show CDR1 as SGHNT and CDR2 as YYREEE (reference sequence). The germline V and J ends were trimmed by 1 base and 9 bases, with 17 bases remaining between them. This chain's CDR3 is CASSLSPVSLGTIYF. CDR3 in DNA: TGTGCCAGCAGCTTGTCGCCCGTATCTCTGGGCACCATATATTTT.

The chain has TRBV6-1 and TRBJ2-1; the D gene is possibly TRBD2 (6 bases). There are 16 residues in the CDR3. The V end was cut by 0 bases, the J end by 6 bases, with 15 bases between. CDR1 and CDR2 from the germline V gene are MNHNS and SASEGT. The CDR3 region is CASSEAELAVSNEQFF. The CDR3 DNA reads TGTGCCAGCAGTGAAGCGGAACTAGCCGTATCCAATGAGCAGTTCTTC.

This clone was detected once. The rearrangement links TRBV11-2 to TRBJ1-1; maybe TRBD1 (6 bases). The length of the CDR3 is 15 residues. CDR1 is SGHAT, CDR2 FQNNGV, per germline. Trimming removed 0 bases from V and 3 bases from J, with 11 bases in between. CDR3: CASSLDAGAYTEAFF. CDR3 nucleotide sequence: TGTGCCAGCAGCTTAGATGCGGGGGCCTACACTGAAGCTTTCTTT.

The chain employs TRBV4-3 and TRBJ2-1; D remains unclear. The V and J ends lost 0 bases and 0 bases respectively, with 9 bases between them. This CDR3 contains 16 residues. Germline CDR1 reads LGHNA; CDR2 reads YSLEER. The CDR3 sequence: CASSQDWASSYNEQFF. DNA of the CDR3: TGCGCCAGCAGCCAAGATTGGGCGAGCTCCTACAATGAGCAGTTCTTC.

V is TRBV6-2 or TRBV6-3 and J is TRBJ1-6; possible D gene TRBD1, 5 bases. Looked up from germline, CDR1 is MNHEY and CDR2 is SVGEGT. The CDR3 loop spans 14 amino acids. The V and J ends lost 6 bases and 5 bases respectively, with 11 bases between them. The CDR3 coding sequence is TGTGCCAGCAGCCCCGGGGGGGATAATTCACCCCTCCACTTT. It translates to CASSPGGDNSPLHF.

V is TRBV28 and J is TRBJ2-3; 11 positions agree with TRBD1. CDR1 is MDHEN and CDR2 is SYDVKM in the germline V gene. The CDR3 is 16 residues long. V trimming: 7 bases; J trimming: 4 bases; junction bases outside the gene matches: 10. The CDR3 region is CASTTRGTGGSDTQYF. The CDR3 nucleotides are TGTGCCAGCACCACCCGTGGGACAGGGGGATCAGATACGCAGTATTTT.

A single count supports this clone. The rearrangement links TRBV28 to TRBJ1-2; D remains unclear. Trimming stripped 4 bases from V and 3 bases from J, with 15 bases between. The CDR3 sequence is 15 residues long. Germline V lookup: CDR1 MDHEN, CDR2 SYDVKM. Here the CDR3 DNA reads TGTGCCAGCAGTTCCCCCCCCGGGGTGGACTATGGCTACACCTTC. Protein: CASSSPPGVDYGYTF.

The chain links TRBV6-6 to TRBJ1-5; no reliable D call. The CDR3 runs 14 residues. From germline, CDR1 is MNHNY and CDR2 SVGAGI (reference sequence). Deletions cut 2 bases from V and 4 bases from J, with 9 bases between. Written as DNA, the CDR3 is TGTGCCAGCAGTTACGGAGCAGTTAATCAGCCCCAGCATTTT. Amino acid sequence: CASSYGAVNQPQHF.

V usage is TRBV6-4 and J usage is TRBJ2-3; no clear D. Trimming shortened V by 3 bases and J by 4 bases, and 8 bases separated the two germline ends. Germline V lookup: CDR1 MRHNA, CDR2 SNTAGT. CDR3 length equals 13 residues. The CDR3 spells CASSEAESDTQYF. The CDR3 DNA follows: TGTGCCAGCAGTGAGGCCGAATCAGATACGCAGTATTTT.

The J gene is TRBJ1-3, the V gene TRBV7-8, with unresolved D. Trimming removed 4 bases at V and 8 bases at J, with 18 bases between. From germline, CDR1 is SGHVS and CDR2 FQNEAQ. The CDR3 runs 15 residues. The CDR3 DNA sequence: TGTGCCAGCAGCTCAACCGGTAATTCCATGGACACCATATATTTT. Its protein is CASSSTGNSMDTIYF. Together with reference TRBV7-8 and TRBJ1-3, the CDR3 gives the full variable domain: GAGVSQSPRYKVAKRGQDVALRCDPISGHVSLFWYQQALGQGPEFLTYFQNEAQLDKSGLPSDRFFAERPEGSVSTLKIQRTQQEDSAVYLCASSSTGNSMDTIYFGEGSWLTVV.

The V and J genes are TRBV6-5 and TRBJ2-7; D may be TRBD1 (6 bases). V was trimmed by 2 bases and J by 6 bases, leaving 17 bases between them. CDR3 size: 15 residues. Looked up from germline, CDR1 is MNHEY and CDR2 is SVGAGI. CDR3 in amino acids: CASSYLSGQITEQYF. The DNA for the CDR3 is TGTGCCAGCAGTTACCTCTCAGGACAGATCACCGAGCAGTACTTC.

The chain uses TRBV5-6 and TRBJ2-5; tentatively, D is TRBD1 (5 bases). Germline V lookup: CDR1 SGHDT, CDR2 YYEEEE. The CDR3 covers 16 residues. The germline V and J ends were trimmed by 0 bases and 2 bases, with 14 bases remaining between them. CDR3 in DNA: TGTGCCAGCAGCTTGGGAAGGGGTGAGGTTCAAGAGACCCAGTACTTC. Amino acid sequence: CASSLGRGEVQETQYF.

The chain has TRBV25-1 and TRBJ2-3; 7 bases are shared with TRBD2. Per germline, CDR1 MGHDK and CDR2 SYGVNS. CDR3 size: 15 residues. Trimming cost V 3 bases and J 3 bases; bases outside gene matches: 6. CDR3 residues: CASSERTRVTDTQYF. DNA for the CDR3: TGTGCCAGCAGTGAGAGGACTAGAGTTACAGATACGCAGTATTTT.

The gene calls are TRBV6-5 and TRBJ2-5; no firm D call. Germline loops: CDR1 MNHEY, CDR2 SVGAGI. CDR3 size: 11 residues. Trimming left V 7 bases short and J 5 bases short, with 8 bases between. CDR3 bases: TGTGCCAGCACCAAAGCGGAGACCCAGTACTTC. This translates into CASTKAETQYF.

The chain has TRBV18 and TRBJ1-6, with 7 bases lining up with TRBD1. Germline V CDR1 and CDR2: KGHSH, LQKENI. The ends lost 2 bases at V and 7 bases at J; junction bases unmatched: 5. This CDR3 has 15 residues. CDR3 region: CASSPFRQGNSPLHF. In nucleotides, the CDR3 is TGTGCCAGCTCACCATTTAGACAGGGAAATTCACCCCTCCACTTT.

The rearrangement joins TRBV19 to TRBJ1-2, with D possibly TRBD1 on 6 matching bases. This CDR3 has 16 amino acids. V was trimmed by 3 bases and J by 6 bases, leaving 20 bases between them. The germline V gene has CDR1 LNHDA and CDR2 SQIVND (reference sequence). DNA of the CDR3: TGTGCCAGTAGTATCTTCTATGCAGGGGTTACAGATGGCTACACCTTC. Residues: CASSIFYAGVTDGYTF.

The CDR3 protein is CAISEVAGAQTYEQYF. CDR3 DNA: TGTGCCATCAGTGAGGTAGCGGGGGCCCAAACCTACGAGCAGTACTTC. The gene calls are TRBV10-3 and TRBJ2-7; 9 bases are a match to TRBD2. Trimming cost V 2 bases and J 2 bases; bases outside gene matches: 7. This CDR3 is 16 amino acids long. From germline, CDR1 is ENHRY and CDR2 SYGVKD.

The V call is TRBV3-1 (or the pseudogene TRBV3-2), the J call TRBJ2-5; D is possibly TRBD1 or TRBD2 (5 bases each). V was cut by 1 base and J by 11 bases, with 17 bases left in between. Per germline, CDR1 LGHDT and CDR2 YNNKEL (reference sequence). The CDR3 loop spans 14 amino acids. CDR3 amino acids: CASSQGGVGVHQYF. In DNA, the CDR3 is TGTGCCAGCAGCCAAGGGGGCGTGGGGGTCCATCAGTACTTC.

V gene TRBV12-3 or TRBV12-4 combines with J gene TRBJ1-1, with D uncertain. The CDR3 has 12 residues. The V and J ends lost 6 bases and 12 bases respectively, with 17 bases between them. DNA for the CDR3: TGTGCCAGCAGGCGGACGCAAGGGAATACTTTCTTT. Its protein is CASRRTQGNTFF.

V gene TRBV5-1 combines with J gene TRBJ1-3; 9 bases align to TRBD1. The CDR3 has 13 amino acids. With 3 bases clipped from V and 7 bases from J, the junction kept 2 bases outside the gene matches. CDR1 and CDR2 (germline): SGHRS, YFSETQ. CDR3 region: CASSWGQGNTIYF. Here the CDR3 DNA reads TGCGCCAGCAGCTGGGGACAGGGCAACACCATATATTTT.

This clone has just one count. This chain connects TRBV6-5 to TRBJ2-1; the D gene is possibly TRBD1 (6 bases). Trimming shortened V by 6 bases and J by 0 bases, and 12 bases separated the two germline ends. CDR1 and CDR2 from the germline V gene are MNHEY and SVGAGI. The CDR3 consists of 15 residues. The CDR3, as DNA: TGTGCCAGCAGCCAAACAGGGAACTCCTACAATGAGCAGTTCTTC. This codes for CASSQTGNSYNEQFF.

The chain carries TRBV11-2 and TRBJ1-6, with TRBD1 matching over 7 bases. The V segment lost 5 bases and the J segment 10 bases; nucleotides outside the gene matches: 8. This CDR3 comprises 14 residues. Germline CDR1 SGHAT, CDR2 FQNNGV. The CDR3 DNA sequence: TGTGCCAGCAGCGGGCAGGGGGAAGGCTCACCCCTCCACTTT. Amino acids: CASSGQGEGSPLHF.

The chain links TRBV2 to TRBJ1-4, with D possibly being TRBD1 (5 bases). The V gene lost 4 bases and the J gene lost 10 bases, with 19 bases spanning the gap. This CDR3 comprises 15 residues. The V gene's germline CDR1 is SNHLY and CDR2 FYNNEI. The CDR3 DNA reads as TGTGCCAGCAGTGTTCCAGGGTCCCTGGGAGGAAAACTGTTTTTT. Its translation is CASSVPGSLGGKLFF.

This clone was recorded only once. This chain joins TRBV30 and TRBJ2-5, with 8 bases aligning to TRBD1. The CDR3 covers 11 residues. Germline CDR1 is GTSNPN and CDR2 is SVGIG (reference sequence). The ends lost 7 bases at V and 2 bases at J; junction bases unmatched: 0. CDR3 in DNA: TGTGCCTACAGGGGGCAAGAGACCCAGTACTTC. As protein: CAYRGQETQYF.

This clone was counted a few times. The rearrangement joins TRBV12-3 or TRBV12-4 to TRBJ1-6; D is unresolved. The CDR3 runs to 13 residues. V was pared by 8 bases and J by 0 bases, with 5 bases between. The CDR3 spells CASRRSYNSPLHF. Here the CDR3 DNA reads TGTGCCAGCCGGCGCTCCTATAATTCACCCCTCCACTTT.

In nucleotides, the CDR3 is TGTGCCAGCAGCCCGCCTACAAATAGCAGGATGCCAAGCTCCTACGAGCAGTACTTC. Translation: CASSPPTNSRMPSSYEQYF. The J gene is TRBJ2-7, the V gene TRBV21-1. TRBV21-1 is listed as a pseudogene. There are 19 residues in the CDR3.